A selection of T cell receptor beta chains follows, all from one sample in a study of response to subunit inactivated influenza vaccine. TCRdb recomputed calls from the RT-PCR reads with MiXCR, one row per CDR3 protein. The table records hundreds of thousands of distinct CDR3 sequences, around 11% of them present only once. These data were likewise used in another study, on T cells expressing NK-cell markers.

The source material was PBMCs from blood, sampled on the day of vaccination. These receptors came from a man aged 50-59 years who received an inactivated influenza vaccine. Both conserved end residues are part of each CDR3. D genes are given only for firm matches. Clone sizes are given selectively: once, few, many, or a class where the clone is expanded.

>TRBJ1-2|-|TRBV18|few
CASSHPPTRNYGYTF
TGTGCCAGCTCTCATCCCCCTACACGGAACTATGGCTACACCTTC
>TRBJ2-1|TRBD2|TRBV11-3|-
CASSRSGGPSYNEQFF
TGTGCCAGCAGCCGTAGCGGGGGGCCTTCCTACAATGAGCAGTTCTTC
>TRBJ1-5|TRBD1|TRBV6-1|-
CASSPGRNQGDQPQHF
TGTGCCAGCAGTCCCGGTAGGAACCAGGGGGATCAGCCCCAGCATTTT
>TRBJ2-2|TRBD2|TRBV7-3|-
CASSLRAGGPLANTGELFF
TGTGCCAGCAGCTTACGAGCGGGAGGGCCGCTAGCGAACACCGGGGAGCTGTTTTTT
>TRBJ2-1|TRBD1|TRBV20-1|-
CSAIGGTGNNEQFF
TGCAGTGCCATTGGGGGGACAGGCAACAATGAGCAGTTCTTC
>TRBJ2-1|TRBD1|TRBV18|-
CASSPGIQGNNNEQFF
TGTGCCAGCTCACCCGGTATACAGGGGAACAACAATGAGCAGTTCTTC
>TRBJ2-7|-|TRBV20-1|many
CSATLKVWAEQYF
TGCAGTGCTACCCTCAAGGTATGGGCCGAGCAGTACTTC
>TRBJ2-3|-|TRBV5-1|-
CASSSQASGTDTQYF
TGCGCCAGCAGCTCGCAAGCCTCTGGCACAGATACGCAGTATTTT
>TRBJ2-1|-|TRBV24-1|-
CAPWGSSYNEQFF
TGTGCCCCTTGGGGAAGTAGTTACAATGAGCAGTTCTTC
>TRBJ2-5|-|TRBV7-2|-
CASSSLGTIAFQETQYF
TGTGCCAGCAGCTCCTTGGGGACAATAGCCTTCCAAGAGACCCAGTACTTC
>TRBJ1-5|-|TRBV20-1|many
CSARRTTGLMSNQPQHF
TGCAGTGCTAGAAGAACAACAGGGCTTATGAGCAATCAGCCCCAGCATTTT
>TRBJ2-1|TRBD2|TRBV20-1|few
CSARAAGVGGNEQFF
TGCAGTGCTAGAGCAGCGGGAGTTGGGGGTAATGAGCAGTTCTTC
>TRBJ2-1|TRBD1|TRBV7-9|-
CASSPRQGASYNEQFF
TGTGCCAGCAGCCCCCGACAGGGGGCCTCCTACAATGAGCAGTTCTTC
>TRBJ2-1|-|TRBV20-1|many
CSAPSYGGSEQFF
TGCAGTGCTCCATCCTACGGGGGCAGTGAGCAGTTCTTC
>TRBJ2-2|TRBD1|TRBV2|-
CASSADRLNTGELFF
TGTGCCAGCAGCGCGGACAGGCTGAACACCGGGGAGCTGTTTTTT
>TRBJ2-3|-|TRBV6-2/TRBV6-3|once
CASSYSRERDTSTDTQYF
TGTGCCAGCAGTTACTCGAGGGAACGGGACACTAGCACAGATACGCAGTATTTT
>TRBJ2-7|-|TRBV14|-
CASSQEFEQYF
TGTGCCAGCAGCCAAGAATTCGAGCAGTACTTC
>TRBJ1-5|-|TRBV20-1|few
CSARVGEIQPQHF
TGCAGTGCTAGAGTGGGGGAAATACAGCCCCAGCATTTT
>TRBJ1-1|-|TRBV5-1|-
CASSSRQEANTEAFF
TGCGCCAGCAGCTCTCGACAGGAAGCGAACACTGAAGCTTTCTTT
>TRBJ1-1|-|TRBV6-2/TRBV6-3|-
CASSPGTYTEAFF
TGTGCCAGCAGCCCCGGGACATACACTGAAGCTTTCTTT
>TRBJ2-7|-|TRBV4-2|few
CASSQVEGYSYEQYF
TGTGCCAGCAGCCAAGTGGAGGGCTACTCCTACGAGCAGTACTTC
>TRBJ1-2|-|TRBV20-1|few
CSASRGVNYGYTF
TGCAGTGCTAGCCGGGGAGTAAACTATGGCTACACCTTC
>TRBJ2-1|TRBD2|TRBV7-9|few
CASSLLSGSYVEQFF
TGTGCCAGCAGCTTGTTAAGCGGGAGCTATGTTGAGCAGTTCTTC
>TRBJ2-6|-|TRBV7-2|-
CASSPRHLFSGANVLTF
TGTGCCAGCAGCCCCCGACACCTATTCTCTGGGGCCAACGTCCTGACTTTC
>TRBJ2-5|-|TRBV7-3|few
CASSFTIQETQYF
TGTGCCAGCAGCTTTACGATACAAGAGACCCAGTACTTC
>TRBJ2-3|-|TRBV6-1|-
CASSLSWGLADTQYF
TGTGCCAGCAGTCTTAGTTGGGGCCTCGCAGATACGCAGTATTTT
>TRBJ2-3|-|TRBV5-1|many
CASSLISGADTQYF
TGCGCCAGCAGCTTGATTTCGGGCGCAGATACGCAGTATTTT
>TRBJ2-5|-|TRBV12-3/TRBV12-4|-
CASSFSSETLKTQYF
TGTGCCAGCAGTTTCTCCTCCGAGACTCTAAAGACCCAGTACTTC
>TRBJ1-2|TRBD1|TRBV4-1|-
CASSQEGQGGFSYTF
TGCGCCAGCAGCCAGGAGGGACAGGGGGGCTTCAGCTACACCTTC
>TRBJ2-2|-|TRBV11-2|few
CASSFGTGGSGAGELFF
TGTGCCAGCAGCTTTGGGACAGGCGGGAGTGGAGCCGGGGAGCTGTTTTTT
>TRBJ2-3|-|TRBV15|-
CATSRDRAGSTDTQYF
TGTGCCACCAGCAGAGATCGGGCAGGGAGCACAGATACGCAGTATTTT
>TRBJ2-3|-|TRBV28|many
CATQRDSTDTQYF
TGTGCCACCCAGAGGGATAGCACAGATACGCAGTATTTT
>TRBJ2-3|-|TRBV9|-
CASSVDGSTDTQYF
TGTGCCAGCAGCGTAGACGGGAGCACAGATACGCAGTATTTT
>TRBJ2-5|-|TRBV5-5|many
CASSLPGAGQETQYF
TGTGCCAGCAGCTTGCCGGGAGCCGGGCAAGAGACCCAGTACTTC
>TRBJ2-2|-|TRBV11-2|once
CASSPLVVENTGELFF
TGTGCCAGCAGCCCCCTCGTTGTTGAGAACACCGGGGAGCTGTTTTTT
>TRBJ2-3|-|TRBV28|many
CASSLSGKWTDTQYF
TGTGCCAGCAGTTTATCAGGGAAGTGGACAGATACGCAGTATTTT